This TCR beta chain is from a study of blood T cell repertoires in COVID-19. Overall study: Acute and convalescent COVID-19 samples came from the United States, Italy and Spain. The cDNA or gDNA used as material had been derived from T cells, B-cell-depleted T cells, or PBMCs.

The CDR3 has 14 residues. CDR1 is GTSNPN and CDR2 is SVGIG in the germline V gene (reference sequence). The V end lost 3 bases, the J end lost 0 bases, and 12 bases lay between the germline ends. Original handling: Estimation of nucleated cell counts was performed using reference gene primer amplification. Repertoires were generated with immunoSEQ multiplex PCR, while TCRdb's copy carries only in-frame clones and drops some. D and trimming were read from the DNA, whereas the V and J calls and clone size are those reported in that table. This sample has 120,000 or so clones, with 70% to 75% found just once.

The receptor was isolated from a man aged 60-69 years with acute or convalescent COVID-19. V gene TRBV30 combines with J gene TRBJ2-7; a weak D match, TRBD2 (6 bases). The sequenced sample was peripheral blood. The CDR3 protein is CAWSSRGSSYEQYF. In DNA form, the CDR3 reads TGTGCCTGGAGCTCTCGGGGGAGCTCCTACGAGCAGTACTTC.